Below are 6 T cell receptor beta chains sequenced from a single sample in a study of blood T cells in healthy people across ages. A sample-barcoded 5' primer and a J-beta primer mix were used in a second PCR of about 7 to 12 cycles. TCRdb processed the 5' RACE reads anew with MiXCR; each CDR3 protein has one entry. The data hold hundreds of thousands of distinct CDR3 sequences, with 49% observed a single time. Sequencing input: blood. The receptors derive from a woman aged 55-70 years in good health.

This clonotype was observed a handful of times. The V gene is TRBV29-1, the J gene TRBJ1-1; D gene ambiguous. Trimming took off 4 bases at V and 1 base at J, with 10 bases between the two ends. The CDR3 sequence is 13 residues long. The germline CDR1 and CDR2 sequences are SQVTM and ANQGSEA. The CDR3 region is CSVVRFGNTEAFF. The DNA of the CDR3 is TGCAGCGTTGTACGGTTCGGGAACACTGAAGCTTTCTTT.

This clonotype was observed a handful of times. The chain is built from TRBV20-1 and TRBJ2-2; TRBD2 might be the D (7 bases). Germline V CDR1 and CDR2: DFQATT, SNEGSKA (reference sequence). V shed 5 bases and J shed 4 bases, with 11 bases lying between them. The CDR3 has 13 amino acids. The CDR3: CSAARGGTGELFF. CDR3 nucleotide sequence: TGCAGTGCTGCGAGGGGGGGCACCGGGGAGCTGTTTTTT.

This clonotype has a single count. The V and J genes are TRBV18 and TRBJ2-5, with D unclear. V lost 3 bases to trimming and J lost 0 bases, with 5 bases between them. CDR1 and CDR2 from the germline V gene are KGHSH and LQKENI. This CDR3 contains 13 residues. The CDR3: CASSPIYQETQYF. CDR3 nucleotide sequence: TGTGCCAGCTCACCTATATACCAAGAGACCCAGTACTTC.

This chain uses TRBV12-5 with TRBJ2-7, with 7 bases lining up with TRBD2. Unmatched junction bases numbered 5, after V lost 7 bases and J lost 2 bases. CDR3 length equals 13 residues. Per germline, CDR1 LGHNT and CDR2 FRNRAP. The chain's CDR3 is CASAKGTTYEQYF. The CDR3, as DNA: TGTGCTAGTGCGAAGGGGACTACCTACGAGCAGTACTTC.

The chain uses TRBV7-2 and TRBJ2-3; no clear D gene. Trimming stripped 2 bases from V and 8 bases from J, with 8 bases between. The CDR3 is 12 amino acids. Germline-derived CDR1 and CDR2 are SGHTA and FQGNSA. The CDR3 spells CASSLFSGTQYF. DNA for the CDR3: TGTGCCAGCAGCTTATTCAGTGGTACGCAGTATTTT.

The chain employs TRBV19 and TRBJ2-7, with TRBD1 matching 7 bases. CDR1 is LNHDA and CDR2 is SQIVND in the germline V gene (reference sequence). CDR3 length: 15 residues. The J segment lost 3 bases and the V segment lost 3 bases, leaving 8 bases of the junction unmatched. CDR3 nucleotides: TGTGCCAGTAGTATCACAGGGGTCGGGCGCTACGAGCAGTACTTC. It specifies CASSITGVGRYEQYF.